This T cell receptor beta chain was recorded in a study of control samples from healthy donors and cancer patients. Sequencing used immunoSEQ multiplex PCR; TCRdb keeps in-frame clones, though not all of them. Here the sample spans tens of thousands of clones, roughly 84% being singletons. This CDR3 comprises 16 residues. The germline V gene encodes CDR1 LGHNA and CDR2 YNFKEQ. V trimming: 2 bases; J trimming: 5 bases; junction bases outside the gene matches: 5. The sequencing sample was made of blood. This receptor was taken from a man aged 50 or older in good health. The chain couples TRBV4-2 to TRBJ2-2, with 10 bases identical to TRBD2. The CDR3 DNA sequence: TGTGCCAGCAGCCAACCTAGCGGGGGATTTACCGGGGAGCTGTTTTTT. This sequence encodes CASSQPSGGFTGELFF.